The 5 T cell receptor beta chains listed next were all sequenced from one sample in a study of OX40 agonist ivuxolimab in advanced cancers. Generated by immunoSEQ multiplex PCR, the TCRdb table keeps only in-frame clones and is missing some. The sample carries 65,000 to 90,000 clones, approximately 91% recorded once. Sequenced here: CD4+ or CD8+ T cells sorted from blood, sampled in a trial of the OX40 agonist ivuxolimab. The receptors were sampled from an adult with an advanced solid tumor such as melanoma, head and neck, liver or kidney cancer.

V and J are TRBV18 and TRBJ2-5; 10 nucleotides line up with TRBD2. There are 13 residues in the CDR3. Germline assignment: CDR1 KGHSH and CDR2 LQKENI. With V trimmed by 3 bases and J by 13 bases, 8 bases remained unmatched. The CDR3 loop reads CASSPPGLANRYF. In DNA, the CDR3 is TGTGCCAGCTCACCCCCGGGACTAGCGAACAGGTACTTC.

The chain employs TRBV5-8 and TRBJ2-4; 8 bases map to TRBD1. The J segment lost 0 bases and the V segment lost 4 bases, leaving 6 bases of the junction unmatched. CDR3 length: 16 amino acids. CDR1 is SGHTS and CDR2 is YDEGEE in the germline V gene. The DNA for the CDR3 is TGTGCCAGCAGCCCCCGACAGGGGCTAGCCAAAAACATTCAGTACTTC. Translated: CASSPRQGLAKNIQYF. The full variable domain, completed using reference TRBV5-8 and TRBJ2-4, is EAGVTQSPTHLIKTRGQQATLRCSPISGHTSVYWYQQALGLGLQFLLWYDEGEERNRGNFPPRFSGRQFPNYSSELNVNALELEDSALYLCASSPRQGLAKNIQYFGAGTRLSVL.

The chain couples TRBV6-6 to TRBJ2-7, with 10 bases fitting TRBD1. This CDR3 region has 14 residues. V was pared by 6 bases and J by 5 bases, with 7 bases of the junction left unmatched. Germline V lookup: CDR1 MNHNY, CDR2 SVGAGI (reference sequence). As DNA, the CDR3 is TGTGCCAGCAGATCACCGGGACAGGGGAACGAGCAGTACTTC. Amino acids: CASRSPGQGNEQYF.

The chain joins TRBV9 to TRBJ1-4; D ambiguous. The CDR3 is made up of 15 amino acids. The germline V gene has CDR1 SGDLS and CDR2 YYNGEE. The V gene lost 4 bases and the J gene lost 8 bases, with 18 bases spanning the gap. Here the CDR3 DNA reads TGTGCCAGCAGCCCCCCCGTGGGTACGGGAGAAAAACTGTTTTTT. Its translation: CASSPPVGTGEKLFF.

V usage is TRBV12-2 and J usage is TRBJ2-5; TRBD2 is taken as the D call from the table, unchecked against the DNA. TRBV12-2 counts as a pseudogene. CDR3 size: 16 residues. The CDR3 spells CASRSLLAGGRETQYF. The CDR3, as DNA: TGTGCAAGTCGCTCACTACTAGCGGGGGGACGAGAGACCCAGTACTTC.